Below are 2 T cell receptor beta chains sequenced from a single sample in a study of blood T cell repertoires in COVID-19. Only in-frame clones appear in the TCRdb table, and some are missing; sequencing was by immunoSEQ multiplex PCR. The table lists 250,000 to 350,000 clones, roughly 90% of them singletons, with over 10% in the top ten. Material for sequencing was peripheral blood. These receptors came from a woman in her seventies with COVID-19, enrolled during active disease.

V is TRBV2 and J is TRBJ1-2; no clear D gene. Germline loops: CDR1 SNHLY, CDR2 FYNNEI. Trimming took off 7 bases at V and 4 bases at J, with 13 bases between the two ends. The CDR3 is 13 amino acids. In DNA form, the CDR3 reads TGTGCCAGCACTTATGCGGTTTCCTATGGCTACACCTTC. Translation gives CASTYAVSYGYTF.

The chain joins TRBV2 to TRBJ1-1, with D perhaps matching TRBD1 (5 bases). The V gene lost 7 bases and the J gene lost 1 base, with 10 bases spanning the gap. In germline, CDR1 is SNHLY, CDR2 FYNNEI. The CDR3 extends over 13 amino acids. CDR3 sequence reads: CASTPQANTEAFF. The CDR3 DNA follows: TGTGCCAGCACCCCACAGGCGAACACTGAAGCTTTCTTT.